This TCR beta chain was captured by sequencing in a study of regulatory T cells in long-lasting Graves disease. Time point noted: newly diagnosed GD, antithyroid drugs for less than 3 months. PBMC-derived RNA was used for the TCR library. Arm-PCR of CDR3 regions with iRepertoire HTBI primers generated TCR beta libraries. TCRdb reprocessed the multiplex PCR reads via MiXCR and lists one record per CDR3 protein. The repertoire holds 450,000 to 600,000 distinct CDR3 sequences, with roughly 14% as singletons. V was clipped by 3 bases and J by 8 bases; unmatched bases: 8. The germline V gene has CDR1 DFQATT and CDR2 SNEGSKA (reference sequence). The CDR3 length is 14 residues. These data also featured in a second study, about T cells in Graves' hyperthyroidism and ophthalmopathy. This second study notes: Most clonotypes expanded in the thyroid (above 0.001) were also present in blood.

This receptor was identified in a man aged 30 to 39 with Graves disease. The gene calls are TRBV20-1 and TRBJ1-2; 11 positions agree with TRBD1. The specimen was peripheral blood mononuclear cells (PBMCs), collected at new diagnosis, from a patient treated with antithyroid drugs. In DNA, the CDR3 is TGCAGTGCTAGGAGGACAGGGGGCGCAGGGGGCTACACCTTC. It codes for CSARRTGGAGGYTF.